This T cell receptor (beta chain) was sequenced for a study of T cell responses to AZD1222 COVID-19 vaccine. Note on this clone: Its target is unknown.

Clones were sequenced by immunoSEQ multiplex PCR, and TCRdb holds only the in-frame ones, with some missing. The sample lists approximately 130,000 clones; just under 95% were seen once. CDR1 is MGHDK, CDR2 SYGVNS, per germline. This CDR3 comprises 13 residues. Deletions cut 6 bases from V and 8 bases from J, with 11 bases between. Study outcomes and limitations: The donors showed a predominance of white British ancestry and of females, with possible underestimation of clonal diversity. An increase in Spike-specific TCR breadth and depth was observed after two AZD1222 doses. Recipients of AZD1222 seropositive at baseline numbered only five or six.

The source was peripheral blood, collected 28 days after the second AZD1222 dose. The source of this sequence is an adult who received the AZD1222 COVID-19 vaccine. The V call is TRBV25-1, the J call TRBJ1-6; D is undetermined. This CDR3 is CASSRRQDSPLHF. DNA of the CDR3: TGTGCCAGCAGCCGACGACAAGATTCACCCCTCCACTTT.